The subject of this entry is one TCR beta chain. It has no known antigen specificity. Qualities for individual bases were not recorded, and no much larger clone is one base off. On a MiSeq, deep resolution sequencing aimed for a depth between 1 in 1 million and 1 in 200,000 T cells, with each clonotype covered roughly 10x on average. The immunoSEQ hsTCRB Kit was used to generate the TCR beta libraries. The authors processed their data as follows. ImmunoSEQ Data Assistant and ImmunoSEQ Analyzer were used for data analysis, and V, D and J genes were assigned according to IMGT definitions. Clonality was computed as one minus normalized Shannon entropy of productive rearrangement frequencies, ranging from 0 to 1. Public clonotype analysis was restricted to overrepresented clonotypes comprising at least 0.05% of each patient's repertoire. Around 14 repertoires from age-matched healthy donors, obtained from immuneACCESS, served as clonality controls. As stored in TCRdb, this immuneACCESS dataset retains in-frame rearrangements with V and J assigned. A fraction of the clones does not appear; measured against another copy, unresolved V genes explain less than half of the discrepancy, and the remainder lacks a known reason. The DNA gave D and trimming, while V, J and clone size come from that table. The sample data list roughly 330,000 clones, and roughly 70% of these were observed just once. 5% to 6.5% of the sample comes from the top ten.

The data originate from a study of cytotoxic CD8 clonotypes in ibrutinib-treated CLL (dated by TCRdb to the early 2020s). Regarding the research as a whole: The cohort was composed of ten to eleven relapsed/refractory and about 15 treatment-naive patients; IGHV unmutated status was identified in about 17 patients. Responses were partial in some 24 patients and complete in 2; after median approximately 66 months follow-up, 14 stayed in remission and about twelve progressed. Every remission and progressive disease sample was obtained while ibrutinib was still being received by the patients. Cryopreserved peripheral blood mononuclear cells were obtained before treatment, at response, and at either sustained remission or disease progression. Longitudinal samples were available for about 30% of the 86 trial participants. On average, each sample yielded around 250,000 productive templates and tens of thousands of productive rearrangements. Response samples were taken after a median of roughly eleven months on treatment, ranging from about 6 to 40 months. Here is what the overall study found, with its caveats: At baseline, clonality was higher than in age-matched healthy donors and showed a strong correlation with circulating CD8+ T-cell counts. Clonality rose at ibrutinib response, remained stable during sustained remission, and dropped back toward baseline at progression. Sampling times were not matched between sustained-remission and progressing patients, and lymph node repertoires were not studied. Public clonotypes were rare and either contracted or stayed stable during treatment, and the rise in clonality at ibrutinib response reflected the expansion of private clonotypes.

V is shortened by 0 bases, J by 7 bases, and the region joining them spans 13 bases. Measured from the cysteine to the phenylalanine, the CDR3 is 14 residues long. Just CDR3 DNA is preserved here, 42 bases in frame from base 1. CDR1 SGHRS and CDR2 YFSETQ are derived from the germline V gene. For TCR beta library preparation, approximately 2.2 micrograms of genomic DNA were isolated from cryopreserved PBMCs. Longitudinal blood samples from CLL patients on ibrutinib monotherapy underwent high-throughput TCR beta sequencing. The patients were enrolled in a single-center, open-label phase 2 trial of ibrutinib monotherapy.

The origin of this receptor is a human donor with chronic lymphocytic leukemia. The sequence links TRBV5-1 to TRBJ1-2; a tentative D match to TRBD1 spans 5 bases. The sample was PBMCs, taken after 36 months of ibrutinib treatment. The nucleotides read TGCGCCAGCAGCTTGGAAGGGACTTCCCCTGGCTACACCTTC. This sequence encodes CASSLEGTSPGYTF.